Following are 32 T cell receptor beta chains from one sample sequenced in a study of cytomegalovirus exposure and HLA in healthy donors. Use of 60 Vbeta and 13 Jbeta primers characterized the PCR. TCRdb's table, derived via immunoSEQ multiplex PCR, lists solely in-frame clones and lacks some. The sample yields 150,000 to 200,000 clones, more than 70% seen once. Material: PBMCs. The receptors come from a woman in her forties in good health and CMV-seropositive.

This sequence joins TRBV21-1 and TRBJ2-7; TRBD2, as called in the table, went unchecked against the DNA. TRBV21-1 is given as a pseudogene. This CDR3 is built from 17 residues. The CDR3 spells CASSKWLKGGDPYEQYF. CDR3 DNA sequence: TGTGCCAGCAGCAAATGGTTAAAGGGAGGGGACCCCTACGAGCAGTACTTC.

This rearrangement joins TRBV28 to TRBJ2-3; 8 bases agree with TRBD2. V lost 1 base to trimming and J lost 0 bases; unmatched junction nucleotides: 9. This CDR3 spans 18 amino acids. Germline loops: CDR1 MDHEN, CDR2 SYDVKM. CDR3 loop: CASSLSGLGRASTDTQYF. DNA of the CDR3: TGTGCCAGCAGTTTATCGGGACTCGGGAGGGCCAGCACAGATACGCAGTATTTT.

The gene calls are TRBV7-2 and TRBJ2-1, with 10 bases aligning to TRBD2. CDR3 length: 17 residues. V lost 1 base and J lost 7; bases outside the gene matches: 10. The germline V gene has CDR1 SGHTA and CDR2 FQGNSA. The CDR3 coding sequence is TGTGCCAGCAGCTTAGATAGGGCTAGCGGGAGAGGGAATGAGCAGTTCTTC. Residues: CASSLDRASGRGNEQFF.

CDR3 DNA: TGCGCCAGCAGCGACAGCCTGAACACCGGGGAGCTGTTTTTT. Protein sequence: CASSDSLNTGELFF. The chain is built from TRBV5-1 and TRBJ2-2, with D possibly matching TRBD1 (5 bases). The CDR3 totals 14 residues. The germline gives CDR1 SGHRS, CDR2 YFSETQ. V was trimmed by 4 bases and J by 1 base, leaving 8 bases between them.

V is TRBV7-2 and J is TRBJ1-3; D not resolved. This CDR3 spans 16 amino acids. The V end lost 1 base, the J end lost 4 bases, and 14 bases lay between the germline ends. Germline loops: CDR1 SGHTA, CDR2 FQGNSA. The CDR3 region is CASSLGGPGRGNTIYF. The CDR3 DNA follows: TGTGCCAGCAGCTTAGGCGGCCCCGGTCGGGGAAACACCATATATTTT.

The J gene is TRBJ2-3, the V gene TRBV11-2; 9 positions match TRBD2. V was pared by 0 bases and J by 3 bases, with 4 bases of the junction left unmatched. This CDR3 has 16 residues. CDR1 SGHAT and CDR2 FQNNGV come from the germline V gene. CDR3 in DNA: TGTGCCAGCAGCTTAGAAATAGCGGGAGAGACAGATACGCAGTATTTT. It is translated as CASSLEIAGETDTQYF.

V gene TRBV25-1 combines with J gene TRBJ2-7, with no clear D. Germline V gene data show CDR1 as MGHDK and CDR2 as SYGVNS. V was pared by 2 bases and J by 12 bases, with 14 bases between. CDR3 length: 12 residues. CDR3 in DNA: TGTGCCAGCAGTGAAAACCCCAGCGCCTTGTACTTC. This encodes CASSENPSALYF.

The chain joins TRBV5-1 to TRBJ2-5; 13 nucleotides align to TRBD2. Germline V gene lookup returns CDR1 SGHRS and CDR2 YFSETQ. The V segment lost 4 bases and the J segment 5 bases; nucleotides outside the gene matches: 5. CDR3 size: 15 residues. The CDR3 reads CASSPGLAGSETQYF. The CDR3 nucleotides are TGCGCCAGCAGCCCGGGACTAGCGGGATCGGAGACCCAGTACTTC. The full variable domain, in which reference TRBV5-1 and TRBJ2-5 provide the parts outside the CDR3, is KAGVTQTPRYLIKTRGQQVTLSCSPISGHRSVSWYQQTPGQGLQFLFEYFSETQRNKGNFPGRFSGRQFSNSRSEMNVSTLELGDSALYLCASSPGLAGSETQYFGPGTRLLVL.

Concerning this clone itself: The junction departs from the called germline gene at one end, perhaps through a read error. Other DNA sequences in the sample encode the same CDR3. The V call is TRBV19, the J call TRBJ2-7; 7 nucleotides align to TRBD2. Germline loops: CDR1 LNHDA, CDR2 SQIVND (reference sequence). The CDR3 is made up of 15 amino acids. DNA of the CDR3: TGCGCCAGTAGTATACGTAGCGGGCTTAACTACGAGCAGTACTTC. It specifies CASSIRSGLNYEQYF.

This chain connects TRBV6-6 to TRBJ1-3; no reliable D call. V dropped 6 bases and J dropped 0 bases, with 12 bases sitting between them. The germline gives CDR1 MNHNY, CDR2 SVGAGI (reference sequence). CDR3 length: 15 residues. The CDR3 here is CASRGGRDSGNTIYF. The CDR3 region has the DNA TGTGCCAGCAGGGGCGGGAGGGACTCTGGAAACACCATATATTTT.

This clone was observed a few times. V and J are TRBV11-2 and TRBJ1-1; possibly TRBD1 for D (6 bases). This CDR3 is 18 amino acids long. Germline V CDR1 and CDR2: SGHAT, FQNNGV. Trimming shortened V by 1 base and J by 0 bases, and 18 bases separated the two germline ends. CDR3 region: CASSLGVRGSGMNTEAFF. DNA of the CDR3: TGTGCCAGCAGCTTAGGAGTCAGGGGATCCGGAATGAACACTGAAGCTTTCTTT.

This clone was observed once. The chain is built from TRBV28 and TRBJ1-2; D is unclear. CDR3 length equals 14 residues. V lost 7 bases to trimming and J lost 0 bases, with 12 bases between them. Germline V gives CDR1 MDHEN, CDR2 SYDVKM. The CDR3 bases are TGTGCCAGCATCAAACCGGCGGCTAACTATGGCTACACCTTC. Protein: CASIKPAANYGYTF.

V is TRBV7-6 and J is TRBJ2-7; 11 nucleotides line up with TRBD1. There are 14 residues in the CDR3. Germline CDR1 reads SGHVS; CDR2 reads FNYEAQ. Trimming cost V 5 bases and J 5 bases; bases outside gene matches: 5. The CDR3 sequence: CASSTGQGANEQYF. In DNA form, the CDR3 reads TGTGCCAGCAGCACCGGACAGGGGGCTAACGAGCAGTACTTC.

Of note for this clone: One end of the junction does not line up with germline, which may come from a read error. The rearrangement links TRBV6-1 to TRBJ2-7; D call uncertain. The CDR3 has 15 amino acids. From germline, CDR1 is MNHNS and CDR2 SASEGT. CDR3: CAGSEWPLGSYEQYF. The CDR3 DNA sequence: TGTGCCGGCAGTGAATGGCCGCTAGGCTCCTACGAGCAGTACTTC.

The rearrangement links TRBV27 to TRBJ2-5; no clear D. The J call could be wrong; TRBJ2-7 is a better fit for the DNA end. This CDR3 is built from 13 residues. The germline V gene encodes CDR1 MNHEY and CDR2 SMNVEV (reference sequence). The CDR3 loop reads CASSLRRNYEQYF. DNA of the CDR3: TGTGCCAGCAGTTTGCGACGGAACTACGAGCAGTACTTC.

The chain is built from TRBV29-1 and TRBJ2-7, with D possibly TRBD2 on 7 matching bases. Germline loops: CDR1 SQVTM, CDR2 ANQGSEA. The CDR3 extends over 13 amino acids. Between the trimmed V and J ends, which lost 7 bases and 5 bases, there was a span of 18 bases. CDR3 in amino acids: CSGMALGGDEQYF. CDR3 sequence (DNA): TGCAGCGGAATGGCGTTAGGGGGGGACGAGCAGTACTTC.

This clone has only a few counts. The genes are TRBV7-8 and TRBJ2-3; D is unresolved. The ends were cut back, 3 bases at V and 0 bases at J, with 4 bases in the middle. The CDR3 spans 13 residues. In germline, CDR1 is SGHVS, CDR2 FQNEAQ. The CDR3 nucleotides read TGTGCCAGCAGCTTGGCTAGCACAGATACGCAGTATTTT. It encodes CASSLASTDTQYF.

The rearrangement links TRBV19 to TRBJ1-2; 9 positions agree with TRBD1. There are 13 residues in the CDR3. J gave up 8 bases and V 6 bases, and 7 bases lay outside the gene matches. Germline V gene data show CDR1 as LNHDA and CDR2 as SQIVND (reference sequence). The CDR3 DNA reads TGTGCCAGTAGCCCTGGGACAGGGAACGGCTACACCTTC. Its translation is CASSPGTGNGYTF.

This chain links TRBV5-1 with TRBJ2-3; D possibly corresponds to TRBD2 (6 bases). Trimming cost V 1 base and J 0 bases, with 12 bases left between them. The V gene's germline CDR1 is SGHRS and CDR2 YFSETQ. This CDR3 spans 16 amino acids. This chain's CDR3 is CASSLPAGTSTDTQYF. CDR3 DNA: TGCGCCAGCAGCTTGCCTGCGGGGACTAGCACAGATACGCAGTATTTT.

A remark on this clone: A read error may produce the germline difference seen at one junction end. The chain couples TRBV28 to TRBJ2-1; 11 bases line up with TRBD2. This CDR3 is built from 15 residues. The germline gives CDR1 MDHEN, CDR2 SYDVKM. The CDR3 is CASILAGGPRHEQFF. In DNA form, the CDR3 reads TGTGCCAGCATTTTAGCGGGAGGGCCGCGGCATGAGCAGTTCTTC.

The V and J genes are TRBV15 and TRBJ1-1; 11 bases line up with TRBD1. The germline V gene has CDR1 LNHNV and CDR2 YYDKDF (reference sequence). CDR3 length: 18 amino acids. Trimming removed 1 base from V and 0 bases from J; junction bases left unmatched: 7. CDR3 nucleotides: TGTGCCACCAGCAGAGCTCCGGGACAGGGGGGAATGAACACTGAAGCTTTCTTT. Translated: CATSRAPGQGGMNTEAFF.

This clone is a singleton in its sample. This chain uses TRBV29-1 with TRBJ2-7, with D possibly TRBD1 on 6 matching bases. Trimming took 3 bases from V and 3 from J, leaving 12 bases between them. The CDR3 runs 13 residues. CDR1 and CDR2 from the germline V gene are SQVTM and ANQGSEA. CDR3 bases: TGCAGCGTTGAGTTGGACAGAAACTACGAGCAGTACTTC. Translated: CSVELDRNYEQYF.

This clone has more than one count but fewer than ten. In DNA, the CDR3 is TGTGCCAGTAGTATTAAGCAATCCTCTGGGGCCAACGTCCTGACTTTC. As protein: CASSIKQSSGANVLTF. The chain has TRBV19 and TRBJ2-6; D is unclear. The CDR3 is made up of 16 amino acids. Germline CDR1 and CDR2: LNHDA and SQIVND (reference sequence). V dropped 3 bases and J dropped 0 bases, with 9 bases sitting between them.

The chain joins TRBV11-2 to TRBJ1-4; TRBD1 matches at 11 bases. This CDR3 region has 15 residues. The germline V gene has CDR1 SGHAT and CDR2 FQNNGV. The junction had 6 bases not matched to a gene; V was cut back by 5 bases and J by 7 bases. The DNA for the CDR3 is TGTGCCAGCAGCCCAACCGGGACAGGGGGTGAAAAACTGTTTTTT. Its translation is CASSPTGTGGEKLFF. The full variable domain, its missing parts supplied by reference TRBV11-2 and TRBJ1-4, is EAGVAQSPRYKIIEKRQSVAFWCNPISGHATLYWYQQILGQGPKLLIQFQNNGVVDDSQLPKDRFSAERLKGVDSTLKIQPAKLEDSAVYLCASSPTGTGGEKLFFGSGTQLSVL.

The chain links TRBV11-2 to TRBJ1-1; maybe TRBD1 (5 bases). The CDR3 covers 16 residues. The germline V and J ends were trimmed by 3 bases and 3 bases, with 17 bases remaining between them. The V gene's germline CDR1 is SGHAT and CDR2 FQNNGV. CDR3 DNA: TGTGCCAGCAGCTTGAGGAGGTCCTGGGGGGACACTGAAGCTTTCTTT. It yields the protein CASSLRRSWGDTEAFF.

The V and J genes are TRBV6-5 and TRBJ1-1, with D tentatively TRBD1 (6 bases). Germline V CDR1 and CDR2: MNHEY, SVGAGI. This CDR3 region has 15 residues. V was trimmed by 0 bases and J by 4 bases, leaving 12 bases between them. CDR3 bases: TGTGCCAGCAGTTACTCGGCAAACAGGGCCACTGAAGCTTTCTTT. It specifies CASSYSANRATEAFF.

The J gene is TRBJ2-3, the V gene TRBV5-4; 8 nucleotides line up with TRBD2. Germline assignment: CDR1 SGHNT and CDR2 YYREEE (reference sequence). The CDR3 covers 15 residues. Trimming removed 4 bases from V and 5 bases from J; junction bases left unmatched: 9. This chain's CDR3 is CASSPKESGRDTQYF. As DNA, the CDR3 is TGTGCCAGCAGCCCTAAGGAGAGCGGGAGAGATACGCAGTATTTT.

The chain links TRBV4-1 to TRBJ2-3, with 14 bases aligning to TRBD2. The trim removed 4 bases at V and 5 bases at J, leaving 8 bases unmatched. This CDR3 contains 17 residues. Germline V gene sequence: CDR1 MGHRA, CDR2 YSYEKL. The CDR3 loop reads CASSPGKTSGRVDTQYF. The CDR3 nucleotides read TGCGCCAGCAGCCCCGGAAAGACTAGCGGGAGGGTAGATACGCAGTATTTT.

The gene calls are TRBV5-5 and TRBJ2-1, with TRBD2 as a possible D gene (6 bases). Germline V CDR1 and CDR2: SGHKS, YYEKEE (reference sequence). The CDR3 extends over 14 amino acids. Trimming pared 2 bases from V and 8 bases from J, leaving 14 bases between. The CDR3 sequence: CASSLRESVDEQFF. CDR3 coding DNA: TGTGCCAGCAGCTTACGGGAGAGCGTGGATGAGCAGTTCTTC.

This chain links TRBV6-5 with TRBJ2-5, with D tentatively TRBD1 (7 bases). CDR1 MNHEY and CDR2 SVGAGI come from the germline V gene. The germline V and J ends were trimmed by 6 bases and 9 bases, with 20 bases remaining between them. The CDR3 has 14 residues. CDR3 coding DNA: TGTGCCAGCAGCGCCGGCGGGACAGAGGCCCCCCAGTACTTC. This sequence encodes CASSAGGTEAPQYF.

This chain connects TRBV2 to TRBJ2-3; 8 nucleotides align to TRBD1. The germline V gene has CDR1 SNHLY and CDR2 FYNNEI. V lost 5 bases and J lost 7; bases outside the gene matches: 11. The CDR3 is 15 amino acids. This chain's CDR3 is CASSFGQGQAHTQYF. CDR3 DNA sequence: TGTGCCAGCAGTTTCGGACAGGGCCAGGCCCATACGCAGTATTTT. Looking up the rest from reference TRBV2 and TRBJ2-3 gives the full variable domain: EPEVTQTPSHQVTQMGQEVILRCVPISNHLYFYWYRQILGQKVEFLVSFYNNEISEKSEIFDDQFSVERPDGSNFTLKIRSTKLEDSAMYFCASSFGQGQAHTQYFGPGTRLTVL.

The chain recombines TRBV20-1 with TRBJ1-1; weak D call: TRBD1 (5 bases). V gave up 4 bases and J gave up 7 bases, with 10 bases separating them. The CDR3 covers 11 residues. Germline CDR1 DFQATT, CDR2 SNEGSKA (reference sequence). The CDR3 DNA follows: TGCAGTGCTATTAGGACATATGAAGCTTTCTTT. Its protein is CSAIRTYEAFF.